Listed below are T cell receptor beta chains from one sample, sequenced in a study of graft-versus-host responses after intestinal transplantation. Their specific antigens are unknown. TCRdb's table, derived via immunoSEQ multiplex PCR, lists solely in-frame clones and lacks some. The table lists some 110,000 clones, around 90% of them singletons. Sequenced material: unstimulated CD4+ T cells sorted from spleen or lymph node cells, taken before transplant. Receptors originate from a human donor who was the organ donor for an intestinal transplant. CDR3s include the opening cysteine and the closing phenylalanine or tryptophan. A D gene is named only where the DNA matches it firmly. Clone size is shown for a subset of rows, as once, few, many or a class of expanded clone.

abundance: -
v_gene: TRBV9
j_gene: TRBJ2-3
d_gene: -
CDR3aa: CASSVVGTTDTQYF
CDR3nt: TGTGCCAGCAGCGTAGTCGGGACCACAGATACGCAGTATTTT

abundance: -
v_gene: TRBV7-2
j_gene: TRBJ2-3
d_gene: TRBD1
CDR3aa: CASSLLRGDTQYF
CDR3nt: TGTGCCAGCAGCCTACTCAGGGGGGATACGCAGTATTTT

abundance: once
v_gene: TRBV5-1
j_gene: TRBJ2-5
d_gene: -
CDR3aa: CASSLSSAETQYF
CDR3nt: TGCGCCAGCAGCTTATCTAGCGCGGAGACCCAGTACTTC

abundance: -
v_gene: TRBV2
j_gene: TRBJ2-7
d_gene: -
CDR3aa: CASSEFRSWGEQYF
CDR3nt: TGTGCCAGCAGTGAATTCCGGAGCTGGGGGGAGCAGTACTTC

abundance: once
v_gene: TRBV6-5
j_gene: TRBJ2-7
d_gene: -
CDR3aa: CASSYVTGTRSYEQYF
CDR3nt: TGTGCCAGCAGTTATGTTACCGGGACGCGCTCCTACGAGCAGTACTTC

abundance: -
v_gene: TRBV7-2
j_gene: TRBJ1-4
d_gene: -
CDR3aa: CASSLTTGEKLFF
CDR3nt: TGTGCCAGCAGCTTGACGACGGGCGAAAAACTGTTTTTT

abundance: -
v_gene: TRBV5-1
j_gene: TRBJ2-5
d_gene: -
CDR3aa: CASSLSRETQYF
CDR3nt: TGCGCCAGCAGCTTGTCTCGAGAGACCCAGTACTTC

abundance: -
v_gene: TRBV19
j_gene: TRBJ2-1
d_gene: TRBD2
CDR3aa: CASTRAGTSGYNEQFF
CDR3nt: TGTGCCAGTACCAGAGCCGGGACTAGCGGATACAATGAGCAGTTCTTC

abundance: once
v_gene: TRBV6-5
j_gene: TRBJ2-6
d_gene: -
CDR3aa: CASRVLGSGANVLTF
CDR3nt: TGTGCCAGCCGGGTGCTGGGCTCTGGGGCCAACGTCCTGACTTTC

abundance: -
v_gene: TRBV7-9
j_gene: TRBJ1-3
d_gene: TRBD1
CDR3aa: CASSFRRGESGNTIYF
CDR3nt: TGTGCCAGCAGCTTTCGCAGGGGGGAGTCTGGAAACACCATATATTTT

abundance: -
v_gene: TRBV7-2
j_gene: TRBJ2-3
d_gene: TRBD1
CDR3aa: CASRWTGTGIDTQYF
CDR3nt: TGTGCCAGCAGGTGGACCGGGACAGGGATAGATACGCAGTATTTT

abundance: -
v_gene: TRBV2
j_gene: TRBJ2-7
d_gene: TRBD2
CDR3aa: CASSESGRARGEQYF
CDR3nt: TGTGCCAGCAGCGAGAGCGGGAGGGCCCGAGGCGAGCAGTACTTC

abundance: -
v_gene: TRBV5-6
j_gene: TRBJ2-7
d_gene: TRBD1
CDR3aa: CASSFVVGTGGFYEQYF
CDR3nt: TGTGCCAGCAGCTTTGTAGTGGGGACAGGGGGTTTCTACGAGCAGTACTTC

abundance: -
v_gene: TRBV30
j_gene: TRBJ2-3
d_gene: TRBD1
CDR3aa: CAWSAGTGADTQYF
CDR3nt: TGTGCCTGGAGTGCCGGGACAGGGGCAGATACGCAGTATTTT

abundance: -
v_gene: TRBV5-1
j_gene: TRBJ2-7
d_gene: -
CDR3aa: CASSLRGIPYEQYF
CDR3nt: TGCGCCAGCAGCTTGAGAGGGATCCCCTACGAGCAGTACTTC

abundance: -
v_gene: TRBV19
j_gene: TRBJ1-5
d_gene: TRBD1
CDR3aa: CASSPNYDRGLYSNQPQHF
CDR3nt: TGTGCCAGTAGTCCCAACTATGACAGGGGGCTCTATAGCAATCAGCCCCAGCATTTT

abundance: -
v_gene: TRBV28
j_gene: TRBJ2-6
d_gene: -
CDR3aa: CASSFGGANVLTF
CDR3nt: TGTGCCAGCAGTTTTGGCGGGGCCAACGTCCTGACTTTC

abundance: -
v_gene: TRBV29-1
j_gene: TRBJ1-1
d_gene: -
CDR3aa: CSVSYGTEAFF
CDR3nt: TGCAGCGTTTCCTACGGCACTGAAGCTTTCTTT

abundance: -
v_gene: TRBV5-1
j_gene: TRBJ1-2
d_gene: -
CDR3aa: CASSLDTGFSNGYTF
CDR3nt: TGCGCCAGCAGCTTGGACACAGGGTTCTCGAATGGCTACACCTTC

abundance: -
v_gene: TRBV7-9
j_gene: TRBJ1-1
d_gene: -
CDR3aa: CASSLREAFF
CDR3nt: TGTGCCAGCAGCTTGAGGGAGGCTTTCTTT

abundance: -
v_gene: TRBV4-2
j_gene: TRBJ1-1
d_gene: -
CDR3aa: CASSQFVSSEAFF
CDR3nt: TGTGCCAGCAGCCAATTCGTAAGCTCTGAAGCTTTCTTT

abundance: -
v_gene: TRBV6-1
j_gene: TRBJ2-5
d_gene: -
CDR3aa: CASSEELGETQYF
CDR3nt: TGTGCCAGCAGTGAAGAGCTTGGGGAGACCCAGTACTTC

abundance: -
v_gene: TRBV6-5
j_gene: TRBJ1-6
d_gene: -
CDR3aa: CASSYVLGWSGSPLHF
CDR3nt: TGTGCCAGCAGTTACGTTTTGGGGTGGAGTGGGTCACCCCTCCACTTT

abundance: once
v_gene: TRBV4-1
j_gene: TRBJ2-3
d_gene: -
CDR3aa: CASSLQLRGKRTDTQYF
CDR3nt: TGCGCCAGCAGCCTTCAGCTCCGGGGGAAGAGAACAGATACGCAGTATTTT

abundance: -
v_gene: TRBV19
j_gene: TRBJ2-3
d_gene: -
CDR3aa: CASSIGLDFGSDTQYF
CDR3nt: TGTGCCAGTAGTATAGGCCTCGACTTTGGATCAGATACGCAGTATTTT

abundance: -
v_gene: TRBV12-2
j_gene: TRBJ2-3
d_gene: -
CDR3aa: CASRSPRGSGTGSPTDTQYF
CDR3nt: TGTGCAAGTCGCTCTCCCAGAGGGTCAGGGACAGGGTCACCCACAGATACGCAGTATTTT

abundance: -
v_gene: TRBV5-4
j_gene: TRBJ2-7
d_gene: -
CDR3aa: CASSLTSRASLYEQYF
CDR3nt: TGTGCCAGCAGCTTGACCTCAAGGGCTTCCCTATACGAGCAGTACTTC

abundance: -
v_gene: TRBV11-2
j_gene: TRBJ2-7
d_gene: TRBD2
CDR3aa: CASSLGGREAYEQYF
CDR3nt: TGTGCCAGCAGCTTAGGGGGGCGGGAGGCCTACGAGCAGTACTTC

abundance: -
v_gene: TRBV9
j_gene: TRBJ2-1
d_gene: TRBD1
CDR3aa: CASSEQGASGNEQFF
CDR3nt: TGTGCCAGCAGCGAACAGGGGGCATCCGGCAATGAGCAGTTCTTC

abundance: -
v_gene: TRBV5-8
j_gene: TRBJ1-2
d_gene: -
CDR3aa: CASSTGPPTGYTF
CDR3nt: TGTGCCAGCAGCACGGGACCTCCCACAGGCTACACCTTC

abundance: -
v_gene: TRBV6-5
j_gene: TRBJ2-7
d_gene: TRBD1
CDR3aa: CASRDRGRYEQYF
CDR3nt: TGTGCCAGCAGGGACAGGGGGCGCTACGAGCAGTACTTC

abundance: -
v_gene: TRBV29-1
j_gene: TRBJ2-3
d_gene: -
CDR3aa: CSVLQGAASGKRWGTQYF
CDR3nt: TGCAGCGTCTTACAGGGGGCGGCTAGCGGGAAAAGGTGGGGTACGCAGTATTTT

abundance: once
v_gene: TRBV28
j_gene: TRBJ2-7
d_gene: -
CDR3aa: CASSYLARGEQYF
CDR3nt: TGTGCCAGTTCGTACTTGGCCCGGGGCGAGCAGTACTTC

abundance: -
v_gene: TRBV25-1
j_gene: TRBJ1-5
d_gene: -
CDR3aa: CASSDRGGQPQHF
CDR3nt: TGTGCCAGCAGTGACAGGGGAGGGCAGCCCCAGCATTTT

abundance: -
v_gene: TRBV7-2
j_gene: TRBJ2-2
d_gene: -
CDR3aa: CASSSGYPGELFF
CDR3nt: TGTGCCAGCAGCTCTGGGTATCCCGGGGAGCTGTTTTTT

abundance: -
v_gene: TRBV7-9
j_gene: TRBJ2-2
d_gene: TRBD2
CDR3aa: CASSPRTSGSKFGTGELFF
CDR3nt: TGTGCCAGCAGCCCTCGGACTAGCGGGAGTAAGTTCGGGACCGGGGAGCTGTTTTTT

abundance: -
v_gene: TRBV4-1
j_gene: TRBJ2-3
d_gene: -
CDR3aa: CASSREGVGTDTQYF
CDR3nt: TGCGCCAGCAGCCGTGAAGGGGTCGGCACAGATACGCAGTATTTT

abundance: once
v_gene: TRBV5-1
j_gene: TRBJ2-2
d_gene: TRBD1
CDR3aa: CASSLTGGEAGELFF
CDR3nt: TGCGCCAGCAGCCTGACAGGGGGTGAAGCCGGGGAGCTGTTTTTT

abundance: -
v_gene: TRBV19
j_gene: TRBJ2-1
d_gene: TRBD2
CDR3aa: CASSVGLAGVNEQFF
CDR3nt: TGTGCCAGTAGTGTCGGGCTAGCGGGAGTCAATGAGCAGTTCTTC

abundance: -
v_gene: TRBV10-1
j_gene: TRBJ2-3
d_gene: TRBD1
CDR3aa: CASSEARTGSTDTQYF
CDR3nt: TGCGCCAGCAGTGAGGCACGGACAGGGTCAACAGATACGCAGTATTTT

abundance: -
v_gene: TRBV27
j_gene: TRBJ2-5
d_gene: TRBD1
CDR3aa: CASSLNDRGSETQYF
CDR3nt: TGTGCCAGCAGTTTAAACGACAGGGGGAGTGAGACCCAGTACTTC

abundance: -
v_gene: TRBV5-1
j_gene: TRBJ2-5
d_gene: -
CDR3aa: CASSLLGTPQETQYF
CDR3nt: TGCGCCAGCAGCTTGCTTGGGACTCCCCAAGAGACCCAGTACTTC

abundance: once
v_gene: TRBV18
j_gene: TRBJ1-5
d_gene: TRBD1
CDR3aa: CASSPTGGSNQPQHF
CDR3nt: TGTGCCAGCTCACCGACAGGGGGCAGCAATCAGCCCCAGCATTTT

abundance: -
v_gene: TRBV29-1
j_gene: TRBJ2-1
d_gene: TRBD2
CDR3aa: CSAGSSGRKNEQFF
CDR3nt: TGCAGCGCGGGGAGTAGCGGGAGAAAAAATGAGCAGTTCTTC

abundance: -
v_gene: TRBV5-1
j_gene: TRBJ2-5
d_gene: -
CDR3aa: CASSLALSAQGTQYF
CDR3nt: TGCGCCAGCAGCTTGGCGCTGTCGGCACAAGGGACCCAGTACTTC

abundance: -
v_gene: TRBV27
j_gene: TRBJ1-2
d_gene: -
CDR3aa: CASSTVGGQGYTF
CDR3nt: TGTGCCAGCAGTACGGTAGGGGGGCAGGGCTACACATTC

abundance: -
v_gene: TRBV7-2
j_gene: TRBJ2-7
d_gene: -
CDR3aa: CASSLISTISSYEQYF
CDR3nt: TGTGCCAGCAGCTTGATTTCTACAATCTCATCCTACGAGCAGTACTTC